The 22 T cell receptor beta chains given below trace back to one sample, sequenced in a study of blood T cells in healthy people across ages. A second PCR of roughly 6 to 12 cycles used a sample-barcoded 5' primer and a J-beta primer mix. TCRdb recomputed calls from the 5' RACE reads with MiXCR, one row per CDR3 protein. Of hundreds of thousands of distinct CDR3 sequences in the sample, roughly 25% are singletons; the top ten hold over 2.5%. This same sample was also taken into another study, of T cells of mothers and their children.

Sequenced: blood. The receptors were sampled from a boy aged 5-17 years in good health.

This clonotype was detected a few times. V usage is TRBV7-2 and J usage is TRBJ2-5; perhaps TRBD2 as D (6 bases). Trimming stripped 5 bases from V and 4 bases from J, with 14 bases between. The CDR3 contains 14 residues. Germline CDR1 is SGHTA and CDR2 is FQGNSA. This chain's CDR3 is CASSPNPGGETQYF. In nucleotides, the CDR3 is TGTGCCAGCAGCCCGAACCCCGGGGGAGAGACCCAGTACTTC.

The table lists this clonotype with a few counts. V and J are TRBV12-5 and TRBJ1-5; tentatively, D is TRBD1 (6 bases). Germline V CDR1 and CDR2: LGHNT, FRNRAP. Deletions cut 7 bases from V and 5 bases from J, with 12 bases between. The CDR3 is 13 amino acids. The CDR3 DNA reads TGTGCTAGTGTCCTAGGGGGACATCAGCCCCAGCATTTT. This gives the protein CASVLGGHQPQHF. Variable domain in full (rest from reference TRBV12-5 and TRBJ1-5): DARVTQTPRHKVTEMGQEVTMRCQPILGHNTVFWYRQTMMQGLELLAYFRNRAPLDDSGMPKDRFSAEMPDATLATLKIQPSEPRDSAVYFCASVLGGHQPQHFGDGTRLSIL.

Regarding this clonotype: The junction departs from the called germline gene at one end, perhaps through a read error. The chain recombines TRBV7-2 with TRBJ2-1; 14 bases map to TRBD2. Judging by the DNA end, TRBJ2-7 fits better; the J call may be wrong. Germline CDR1 SGHTA, CDR2 FQGNSA. CDR3 length equals 15 residues. The CDR3 DNA is TGTGCCAGCAGCTTGGGACTAGCGGGGGCCTACGGGCAGTACTTC. It translates to CASSLGLAGAYGQYF.

V is TRBV10-1 and J is TRBJ2-5, with 9 bases fitting TRBD2. CDR3 length: 16 amino acids. CDR1 and CDR2 (germline): WNHNN, SYGVQD (reference sequence). V gave up 3 bases and J gave up 0 bases; unmatched junction bases: 5. CDR3 in amino acids: CASSDHKRGDQETQYF. The CDR3 bases are TGCGCCAGCAGTGACCATAAGCGGGGGGACCAAGAGACCCAGTACTTC.

To note about this clonotype: The junction and the germline gene differ at one end; a read error may be behind it. This chain connects TRBV29-1 to TRBJ2-6; D is possibly TRBD1 (5 bases). The CDR3 is 14 amino acids. Looked up from germline, CDR1 is SQVTM and CDR2 is ANQGSEA. The CDR3 sequence: CSVSGDSGASVLTF. In DNA form, the CDR3 reads TGCAGCGTTAGTGGCGACTCTGGGGCCAGCGTCCTGACTTTC.

This clonotype occurred once. This chain connects TRBV7-2 to TRBJ2-7; no clear D. Trimming shortened V by 4 bases and J by 7 bases, and 8 bases separated the two germline ends. CDR1 is SGHTA and CDR2 is FQGNSA in the germline V gene. This CDR3 is 11 amino acids long. The CDR3 sequence is CASSSKQEQYF. The CDR3 nucleotides read TGTGCCAGCAGCTCAAAGCAGGAGCAGTACTTC. Full variable domain (remainder filled in from reference TRBV7-2 and TRBJ2-7): GAGVSQSPSNKVTEKGKDVELRCDPISGHTALYWYRQSLGQGLEFLIYFQGNSAPDKSGLPSDRFSAERTGGSVSTLTIQRTQQEDSAVYLCASSSKQEQYFGPGTRLTVT.

The sample holds a few counts of this clonotype. Written as DNA, the CDR3 is TGCGCCAGCAGCCCCCCTAACCAACGGGGCAATGAGCAGTTCTTC. As protein: CASSPPNQRGNEQFF. The V gene is TRBV5-1, the J gene TRBJ2-1; D may be TRBD2 (5 bases). V gave up 4 bases and J gave up 6 bases, with 17 bases separating them. Germline V gives CDR1 SGHRS, CDR2 YFSETQ. This CDR3 has 15 amino acids.

This clonotype was seen a handful of times. The chain joins TRBV6-2 or TRBV6-3 to TRBJ2-4; no definite D call. This CDR3 contains 13 residues. The germline V gene has CDR1 MNHEY and CDR2 SVGEGT. The V and J ends lost 2 bases and 8 bases respectively, with 10 bases between them. The CDR3 DNA follows: TGTGCCAGCAGTTACACTCGGCTCGACATTCAGTACTTC. Protein: CASSYTRLDIQYF.

The chain links TRBV9 to TRBJ2-7; D possibly matches TRBD1 or TRBD2 (5 bases each). CDR1 SGDLS and CDR2 YYNGEE come from the germline V gene. V lost 0 bases, J lost 6 bases, and 10 bases lay in between. This CDR3 comprises 13 residues. The CDR3 DNA follows: TGTGCCAGCAGCGTAGGTCCGGGGCGCGAGCAGTACTTC. Protein sequence: CASSVGPGREQYF.

This clonotype was counted between two and nine times. CDR3 sequence (DNA): TGTGCCAGCAGTTTCCGGGGTCGAGAAGGTCAGCCCCAGCATTTT. It translates to CASSFRGREGQPQHF. The chain joins TRBV27 to TRBJ1-5, with unresolved D. Trimming left V 3 bases short and J 6 bases short, with 15 bases between. From germline, CDR1 is MNHEY and CDR2 SMNVEV (reference sequence). The CDR3 runs to 15 residues.

V gene TRBV6-4 combines with J gene TRBJ1-5, with D maybe TRBD1 (5 bases). V was cut by 2 bases and J by 5 bases, with 10 bases left in between. This CDR3 comprises 14 residues. The germline CDR1 and CDR2 sequences are MRHNA and SNTAGT. DNA of the CDR3: TGTGCCAGCAGTGACCCCGGGGCCCATCAGCCCCAGCATTTT. This gives the protein CASSDPGAHQPQHF.

The V and J genes are TRBV3-1 and TRBJ2-7; 8 nucleotides line up with TRBD2. CDR1 and CDR2 (germline): LGHDT, YNNKEL (reference sequence). The junction had 11 bases not matched to a gene; V was cut back by 2 bases and J by 5 bases. CDR3 length: 16 residues. CDR3 DNA sequence: TGTGCCAGCAGCCAACAACCGGGACTAGGTACCCACGAGCAGTACTTC. It encodes CASSQQPGLGTHEQYF.

The genes are TRBV7-3 and TRBJ2-2, with D possibly being TRBD2 (6 bases). CDR1 is SGHTA, CDR2 FQGTGA, per germline. V lost 5 bases and J lost 5, with 9 bases in between. The CDR3 sequence is 13 residues long. CDR3 nucleotide sequence: TGTGCCAGCAGCGCCGGGGGTACCGGGGAGCTGTTTTTT. Residues: CASSAGGTGELFF.

The chain recombines TRBV11-2 with TRBJ2-5; 12 bases agree with TRBD2. The end of the DNA aligns better with TRBJ2-7, so the J call may be wrong. This CDR3 is 15 amino acids long. CDR1 and CDR2 from the germline V gene are SGHAT and FQNNGV. The CDR3 region is CASSFTSGGLYEQYF. CDR3 sequence (DNA): TGTGCCAGCAGCTTTACTAGCGGGGGGCTCTACGAGCAGTACTTC.

This clonotype was seen a handful of times. The chain combines TRBV20-1 with TRBJ2-5; the D gene is possibly TRBD2 (7 bases). CDR1 is DFQATT and CDR2 is SNEGSKA in the germline V gene (reference sequence). Trimming removed 5 bases from V and 5 bases from J, with 15 bases in between. This CDR3 comprises 13 residues. The chain's CDR3 is CSAGRGGRETQYF. CDR3 bases: TGCAGTGCTGGTAGGGGGGGCCGCGAGACCCAGTACTTC.

This clonotype was counted between two and nine times. The rearrangement joins TRBV12-3 or TRBV12-4 to TRBJ2-5; D unclear. The V end was cut by 2 bases, the J end by 0 bases, with 7 bases between. The CDR3 is made up of 14 amino acids. The DNA of the CDR3 is TGTGCCAGCAGTTTATCTCCGTACCAAGAGACCCAGTACTTC. It yields the protein CASSLSPYQETQYF.

This clonotype was detected only a few times. A read error is possible here, since a much larger clone lies one base away. The chain couples TRBV11-2 to TRBJ1-4; 9 bases match TRBD1. The J segment lost 10 bases and the V segment lost 5 bases, leaving 8 bases of the junction unmatched. The CDR3 contains 14 residues. Per the germline V gene, CDR1 is SGHAT and CDR2 is FQNNGV. The CDR3 spells CASSRGQGRGKLFF. The DNA for the CDR3 is TGTGCCAGCAGCCGGGGACAGGGTAGAGGAAAACTGTTTTTT. Supplemented by reference TRBV11-2 and TRBJ1-4, the full variable domain reads EAGVAQSPRYKIIEKRQSVAFWCNPISGHATLYWYQQILGQGPKLLIQFQNNGVVDDSQLPKDRFSAERLKGVDSTLKIQPAKLEDSAVYLCASSRGQGRGKLFFGSGTQLSVL.

The chain joins TRBV6-5 to TRBJ2-5, with D perhaps TRBD1 or TRBD2 (6 bases each). CDR1 MNHEY and CDR2 SVGAGI come from the germline V gene. Trimming cost V 6 bases and J 4 bases, with 15 bases left between them. The CDR3 spans 14 residues. CDR3 DNA: TGTGCCAGCAGGCTACAGGGAGGCGGAGAGACCCAGTACTTC. Encoded protein: CASRLQGGGETQYF.

This chain connects TRBV20-1 to TRBJ2-5; 7 bases match TRBD2. J gave up 3 bases and V 5 bases, and 9 bases lay outside the gene matches. Germline V gene data show CDR1 as DFQATT and CDR2 as SNEGSKA (reference sequence). The CDR3 is 14 amino acids. DNA of the CDR3: TGCAGTGCTGTCCCGCCGGGGACTAAAGAGACCCAGTACTTC. It translates to CSAVPPGTKETQYF.

The genes are TRBV25-1 and TRBJ2-3, with unresolved D. Trimming removed 1 base from V and 6 bases from J, with 11 bases in between. From germline, CDR1 is MGHDK and CDR2 SYGVNS. The CDR3 is 14 amino acids. The CDR3 region is CASSELVSRDTQYF. CDR3 nucleotide sequence: TGTGCCAGCAGTGAATTAGTGAGCCGGGATACGCAGTATTTT.

The genes are TRBV5-1 and TRBJ2-7; a weak D match, TRBD1 (6 bases). CDR3 size: 15 residues. V was shortened by 1 base and J by 5 bases, with 16 bases between the two germline ends. Germline assignment: CDR1 SGHRS and CDR2 YFSETQ. CDR3 protein: CASSLTGSGFDEQYF. Here the CDR3 DNA reads TGCGCCAGCAGCTTGACAGGGTCAGGGTTCGACGAGCAGTACTTC.

This clonotype was detected a few times. The chain links TRBV29-1 to TRBJ2-5, with D possibly being TRBD1 (5 bases). This CDR3 has 12 amino acids. Between the trimmed V and J ends, which lost 6 bases and 3 bases, there was a span of 11 bases. Germline V gene data show CDR1 as SQVTM and CDR2 as ANQGSEA. The chain's CDR3 is CSVKGAEETQYF. CDR3 coding DNA: TGCAGCGTAAAAGGGGCCGAAGAGACCCAGTACTTC.